These 5 T cell receptor beta chains came from one sample sequenced in a study of shared clonotypes between healthy human individuals. Profiled with immunoSEQ multiplex PCR; TCRdb holds only in-frame clones, not every one. In the table there are about 2 million clones, about 94% of which are singletons. Only CD45RO-negative cells positively selected for CCR7 counted as naive CD8 cells, so terminally differentiated effector memory CD45RA+ cells were excluded. Sequenced material: naive CD8+ T cells sorted from blood. These receptors originate from a man aged 18 to 29 in good health.

This chain links TRBV13 with TRBJ2-7; D may be TRBD2 (6 bases). Trimming stripped 3 bases from V and 6 bases from J, with 24 bases between. The CDR3 has 17 residues. Germline assignment: CDR1 PRHDT and CDR2 FYEKMQ (reference sequence). CDR3 sequence: CASSFQGLPSERVEQYF. CDR3 DNA: TGTGCCAGCAGCTTTCAAGGACTCCCATCTGAGCGGGTCGAGCAGTACTTC.

In its sample, this clone was seen a few times. Other DNA variants within this sample encode the same CDR3. V usage is TRBV6-5 and J usage is TRBJ1-2, with 7 bases aligning to TRBD1. Germline lookup yields CDR1 MNHEY and CDR2 SVGAGI. This CDR3 is built from 11 residues. The junction had 3 bases not matched to a gene; V was cut back by 8 bases and J by 6 bases. The CDR3 sequence is CASSTGNGYTF. The CDR3 DNA sequence: TGTGCCAGCTCGACAGGGAATGGCTACACCTTC.

The V call is TRBV5-4, the J call TRBJ2-3; D perhaps matches TRBD2 (5 bases). The CDR3 is 16 amino acids. The germline V and J ends were trimmed by 2 bases and 6 bases, with 19 bases remaining between them. Germline-derived CDR1 and CDR2 are SGHNT and YYREEE (reference sequence). The CDR3 DNA sequence: TGTGCCAGCAGCTTTGATCGGAGGTCCCAATCCGATACGCAGTATTTT. Protein sequence: CASSFDRRSQSDTQYF.

Remarks on this clone: This same CDR3 is encoded by further DNA sequences in the sample. The chain recombines TRBV27 with TRBJ2-1; 13 nucleotides align to TRBD2. The junction had 6 bases not matched to a gene; V was cut back by 6 bases and J by 4 bases. Germline loops: CDR1 MNHEY, CDR2 SMNVEV (reference sequence). The CDR3 runs to 16 residues. CDR3 in amino acids: CASSLLAGGLYNEQFF. The DNA of the CDR3 is TGTGCCAGCAGCCTACTAGCGGGGGGGCTGTACAATGAGCAGTTCTTC.

A remark on this clone: At the DNA level, this CDR3 is encoded by other sequences in the same sample as well. DNA of the CDR3: TGTGCCAGCAGCTCCCTCTACAATGAGCAGTTCTTC. It translates to CASSSLYNEQFF. The chain joins TRBV13 to TRBJ2-1; no definite D call. Germline V gene sequence: CDR1 PRHDT, CDR2 FYEKMQ (reference sequence). The CDR3 covers 12 residues. V gave up 4 bases and J gave up 3 bases, with 4 bases separating them.